This TCR beta chain is drawn from a study of cytomegalovirus exposure and HLA in healthy donors (dated by TCRdb to the late 2010s). For the wider study: An earlier analysis of about 560 of the donors reported 250 to 300 Gb of sequence data and 90 million to 120 million unique TCR beta sequences obtained from approximately 180 million T cells. The T cell repertoires of under 750 subjects were profiled by immunosequencing and related to cytomegalovirus serostatus. Several DR-DQ haplotypes were handled as single units for association and clustering because linkage in the cohort was strong. A later analysis re-examined previously published TCR beta repertoires from 500 to 700 donors and added high-resolution HLA genotyping to investigate patterns of TCR occurrence. The study aimed to test whether signatures of past pathogen exposure could be identified by cataloging public T cell receptors. Of the 350 to 450 genotyped donors, 75% to 85% were placed in the genetic ancestry cluster associated with self-reported Caucasian donors. Across approximately 400 genotyped donors of the cohort, an average of roughly 230,000 unique TCR beta nucleotide sequences per donor were sequenced, and around 20% of those sequences were non-productive. The later analysis used no new phenotypic data to find candidate immune exposures, relying instead on TCR beta sequences and their occurrence across donors. HLA typing included class I and class II loci at four-digit resolution. Donor age, sex, ethnicity and CMV serostatus were collected together with the repertoire data. An early release that covered around 590 HLA-typed donors contained approximately 300 gigabases of sequencing data and roughly 84 million unique TCR sequences. The study combined high-throughput TCR immunosequencing, statistical association of individual TCRs with disease status, and machine learning to predict cytomegalovirus infection status. Every discovery cohort repertoire had been produced on one sequencing platform. In a later genetic analysis, genome-wide SNP genotypes for about 55% of the 666 donors were used, and that subset was treated as a discovery cohort. An earlier analysis of 587 of the donors used high-throughput TCR beta sequencing to judge whether each TCR beta V gene segment behaved as functional or pseudogenic. Typing coverage differed by locus: A, B, C, DRB1 and DQB1 were typed in roughly 620-630 donors, DQA1 in 522, DPA1 in 600 to 610, and DPB1 in around 440. A separate validation cohort of 100 to 150 different subjects was used in addition to the roughly 670-subject first cohort.

Library construction relied on the immunoSEQ multiplex PCR assay. The multiplex PCR relied on a mix of 60 forward primers for TCR Vbeta segments and 13 reverse primers for TCR Jbeta segments. A multiplex PCR assay on genomic DNA amplified the CDR3 region of rearranged TCR beta genes. The Illumina HiSeq System was used to sequence the amplified TCR beta libraries as 87-base-pair reads. The paper's data handling went like this. In a later analysis, some 80 million unique TCR beta chains were counted across the 690 or so repertoires, and around 10 million of these chains were shared by at least two donors. Raw reads were error-corrected and collapsed into unique sequences with a nearest-neighbor algorithm that merged closely related sequences to remove PCR and sequencing errors. To assign V, D and J gene segments, CDR3 sequences were aligned to IMGT reference sequences. Each retained sequence needed at least a six-nucleotide match to both a V gene segment and a J gene segment. A rearrangement counted as productive if the CDR3 had no stop codons and remained in frame with V and J, and every other rearrangement counted as non-productive. CDR3 was defined according to IMGT convention as the region running from the second conserved V-encoded cysteine to the conserved J-encoded phenylalanine. The earlier analysis of about 560 of the donors excluded any sequence lacking an unambiguous match to a single V gene segment. In an earlier analysis of several hundred of the donors, V segments were called functional above 56.7% productive rearrangements and were called segregating when the between-donor standard deviation exceeded 5%. A statistical classification framework was developed to diagnose cytomegalovirus status using the catalog of TCR beta chain sequences. A later analysis assigned V and J genes by comparing TCR nucleotide sequences with IMGT/GENE-DB human TR gene sequences. A later analysis assigned CDR3 sequences and most-parsimonious VDJ recombination scenarios with the TCRdist pipeline. A later analysis defined each TCR beta chain by its CDR3 amino acid sequence plus V-gene family, and excluded reads lacking a unique V-gene family. As a way to deal with suspected cross-contamination and a sequencing artifact, a later analysis dropped roughly 620 nucleotide sequences that were highly shared and had low generation probability. A later analysis calculated a clonal expansion index for each public chain from normalized within-repertoire ranks of inferred template counts. In a later analysis, generation probabilities were computed using a VDJ recombination model fitted to out-of-frame rearrangements, and the results were checked against IGoR. A later analysis scored TCR-TCR, TCR-HLA and TCR-CMV co-occurrence with hypergeometric tests, applying a repertoire-size bias correction to TCR pairs. To estimate false discovery rates, a later analysis permuted the HLA or CMV assignments 20 times. In a later analysis, co-occurring TCRs were grouped using DBSCAN, and TCRdist sequence similarity was added for clustering within HLA-allele-positive subsets. Repertoires with fewer than 30,000 or more than 120,000 public chains, plus five repertoires with anomalous nucleotide sharing, were excluded from co-occurrence clustering. TCRdb obtained this table from immuneACCESS and retained in-frame rearrangements with V and J assigned. These tables miss some clones; where compared with another copy, unresolved V genes account for less than half of the shortfall, and the remainder is unexplained. The V and J calls and clone size were taken over from that table, and D and trimming were inferred from the DNA. The table for this sample shows around 150,000 clones. About 1.2% of the sample is held by the ten biggest clonotypes.

The cohort consisted of 670 or so healthy bone marrow donors. Cohort members were all nominally healthy when sampled, although unrecorded immune exposures were likely present. The donor was CMV seronegative and belonged to the group of approximately 320 seronegative cohort members. A peripheral blood sample was provided by each donor, and peripheral blood mononuclear cells were used for TCR beta sequencing. The Qiagen DNeasy Blood Extraction Kit was used to extract genomic DNA from the blood cell samples. The paper as a whole reports these results and caveats: A further reported finding was that TCR beta sequences accurately predicted the HLA-A and HLA-B alleles for most subjects in the first cohort. While some public TCRs were present in many individuals, most TCR sequences turned up only very rarely across donors. Because some donors lacked HLA typing at each locus, the association tests relied only on the typed subset. The cohort was sequenced for TCR beta chains only, and without alpha or paired-chain data the features that could be detected were limited. Specific HLA alleles were associated with 15,000 to 20,000 TCR beta sequences at a false discovery rate of 0.05 in a later analysis. In an earlier analysis of about 550 of the donors, most TCR beta V segments were observed in productive rearrangements about 87% or about 30% of the time, broadly matching IMGT annotations. In a later analysis, HLA-associated TCR beta chains were found to be more clonally expanded and to have lower generation probabilities than equally common non-associated chains. The study listed over 150 TCR beta chains as associated with cytomegalovirus. Roughly uniform sequencing depth across donors was assumed in presence/absence analyses, although this assumption may not hold. The earlier analysis of some 560 of the donors excluded roughly 17 rarely observed V segments, including chromosome 9 orphons, because counts were too low. It was suggested by the authors that the approach could potentially be generalized to other disease states and immunological phenotypes. An association between a missense DCLRE1C variant and V-gene and J-gene trimming of TCR beta chains was found in a later genetic analysis and replicated in an independent cohort. A cluster of highly shared sequence variants was judged likely to be a technical artifact of the sequencing pipeline. In a later analysis, most CMV-associated TCR beta chains were found to appear HLA-restricted, with HLA associations seemingly driven largely by CMV exposure. When HLA alleles, especially DR and DQ, strongly co-occurred, attributing TCR associations to individual alleles was difficult. CMV serostatus was the only immune exposure information available for the cohort. Cytomegalovirus status was reported to be diagnosed by the classifier with high specificity and sensitivity in both the original and validation cohorts. In a later analysis, TCR association rates were found to vary across HLA loci, with the most associated TCRs seen for DRB1 alleles and the fewest for HLA-C alleles. A few of the identified cytomegalovirus-associated TCR beta chains were confirmed in vitro to be specific for cytomegalovirus antigens. In a later analysis, several top co-occurrence clusters were reported to appear linked to parvovirus B19, influenza, CMV and Epstein-Barr virus. Some IMGT-functional V segments, including TRBV6-2 and TRBV6-3, could not be distinguished by the 87-base-pair reads and were therefore excluded. Correlated functional status among segregating V segments might be attributable to linkage disequilibrium, but an unknown experimental factor could not be ruled out. According to a later genetic analysis, donors in an Asian-associated ancestry cluster had fewer N-insertions in productive TCRs than the approximately 700-donor mean.

The CDR1 and CDR2 encoded by the germline V gene are MNHNS and SASEGT. After removal of 4 bases from V and 3 bases from J, the junction retains 2 bases not matched to a gene. From cysteine to phenylalanine, the CDR3 is 13 amino acids long. Only the CDR3 DNA is retained, 39 bases long and in frame from the first base. Turning to this clone: Its antigen has not been determined.

The sample was PBMCs. The rearranged chain carries TRBV6-1 and TRBJ2-7; the central 8 bases match TRBD1. The TCR originated in a woman in her fifties or sixties in good health and CMV-seronegative. The nucleotide sequence is TGTGCCAGCAGTGTCACAGGGGGCTACGAGCAGTACTTC. Its coded protein is CASSVTGGYEQYF.